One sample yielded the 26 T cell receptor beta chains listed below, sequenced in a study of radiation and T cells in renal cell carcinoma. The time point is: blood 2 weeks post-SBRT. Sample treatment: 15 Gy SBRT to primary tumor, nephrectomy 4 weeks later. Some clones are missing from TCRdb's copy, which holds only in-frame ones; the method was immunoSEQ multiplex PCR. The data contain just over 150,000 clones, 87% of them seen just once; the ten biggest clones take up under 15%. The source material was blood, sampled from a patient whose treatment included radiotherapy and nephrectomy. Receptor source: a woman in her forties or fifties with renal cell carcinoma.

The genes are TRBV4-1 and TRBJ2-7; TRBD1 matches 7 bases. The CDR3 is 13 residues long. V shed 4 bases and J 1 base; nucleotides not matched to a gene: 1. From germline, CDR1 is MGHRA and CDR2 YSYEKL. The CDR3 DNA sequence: TGCGCCAGCAGCCCGGGACAGTCCTACGAGCAGTACTTC. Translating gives CASSPGQSYEQYF.

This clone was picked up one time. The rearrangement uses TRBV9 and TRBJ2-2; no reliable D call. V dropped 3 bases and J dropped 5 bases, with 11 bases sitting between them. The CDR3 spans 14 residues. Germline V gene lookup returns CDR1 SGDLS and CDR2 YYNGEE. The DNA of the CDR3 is TGTGCCAGCAGCGCCTCACTACAGACCGGGGAGCTGTTTTTT. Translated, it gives CASSASLQTGELFF.

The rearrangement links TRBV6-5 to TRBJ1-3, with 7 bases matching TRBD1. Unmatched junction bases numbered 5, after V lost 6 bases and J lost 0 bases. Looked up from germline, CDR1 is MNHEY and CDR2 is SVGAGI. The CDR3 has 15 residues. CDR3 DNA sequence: TGTGCCAGCAGCAGAGACAGGGCCTCTGGAAACACCATATATTTT. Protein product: CASSRDRASGNTIYF.

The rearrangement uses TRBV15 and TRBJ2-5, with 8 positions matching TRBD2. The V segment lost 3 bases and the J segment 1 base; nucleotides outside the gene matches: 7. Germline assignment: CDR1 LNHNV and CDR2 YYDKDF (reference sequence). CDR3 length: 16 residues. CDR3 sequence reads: CATSRRSGSLQETQYF. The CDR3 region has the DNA TGTGCCACCAGCAGGCGCAGCGGGAGCCTCCAAGAGACCCAGTACTTC.

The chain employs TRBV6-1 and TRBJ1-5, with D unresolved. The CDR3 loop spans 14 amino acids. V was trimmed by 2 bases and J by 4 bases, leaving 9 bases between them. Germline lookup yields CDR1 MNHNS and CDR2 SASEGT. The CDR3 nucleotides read TGTGCCAGCAGTGAACCTGGCTGGAATCAGCCCCAGCATTTT. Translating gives CASSEPGWNQPQHF.

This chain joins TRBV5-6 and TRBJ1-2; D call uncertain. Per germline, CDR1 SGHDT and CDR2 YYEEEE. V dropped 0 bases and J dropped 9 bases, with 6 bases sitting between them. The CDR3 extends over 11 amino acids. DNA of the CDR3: TGTGCCAGCAGCTTGGGACGGAGCTACACCTTC. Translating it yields CASSLGRSYTF.

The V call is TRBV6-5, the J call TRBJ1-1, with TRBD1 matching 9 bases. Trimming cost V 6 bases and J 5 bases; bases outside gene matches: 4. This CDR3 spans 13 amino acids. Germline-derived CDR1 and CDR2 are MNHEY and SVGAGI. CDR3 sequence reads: CASRPGTGTEAFF. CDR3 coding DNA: TGTGCCAGCAGACCCGGGACAGGGACTGAAGCTTTCTTT.

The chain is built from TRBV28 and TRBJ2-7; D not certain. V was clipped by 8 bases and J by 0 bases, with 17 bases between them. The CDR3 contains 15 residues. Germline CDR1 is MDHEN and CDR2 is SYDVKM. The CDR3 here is CASAPPIGNSYEQYF. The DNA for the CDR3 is TGTGCCAGCGCCCCACCCATAGGGAACTCCTACGAGCAGTACTTC.

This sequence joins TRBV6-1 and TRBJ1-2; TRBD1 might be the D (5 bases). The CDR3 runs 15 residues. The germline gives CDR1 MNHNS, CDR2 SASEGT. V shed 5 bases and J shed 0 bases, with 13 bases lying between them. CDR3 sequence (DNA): TGTGCCAGCAGTTCTGCAGGGACTGCTAACTATGGCTACACCTTC. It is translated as CASSSAGTANYGYTF.

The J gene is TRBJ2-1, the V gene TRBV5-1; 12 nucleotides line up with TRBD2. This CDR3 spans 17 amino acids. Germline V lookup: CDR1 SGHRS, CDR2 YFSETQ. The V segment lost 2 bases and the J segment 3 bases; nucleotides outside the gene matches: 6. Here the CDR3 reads CASSLPRTSGDYNEQFF. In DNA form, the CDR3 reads TGCGCCAGCAGCTTACCCCGGACTAGCGGGGACTACAATGAGCAGTTCTTC.

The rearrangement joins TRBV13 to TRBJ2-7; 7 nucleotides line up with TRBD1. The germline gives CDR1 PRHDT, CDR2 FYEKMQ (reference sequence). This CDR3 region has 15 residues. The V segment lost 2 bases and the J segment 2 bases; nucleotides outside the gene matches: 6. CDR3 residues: CASSLRGQAAYEQYF. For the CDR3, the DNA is TGTGCCAGCAGCTTACGAGGACAGGCGGCCTACGAGCAGTACTTC.

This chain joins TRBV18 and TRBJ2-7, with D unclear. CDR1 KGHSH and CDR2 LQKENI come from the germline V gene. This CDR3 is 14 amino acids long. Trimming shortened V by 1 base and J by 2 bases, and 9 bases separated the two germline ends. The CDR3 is CASSPLDGPYEQYF. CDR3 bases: TGTGCCAGCTCACCACTGGACGGGCCCTACGAGCAGTACTTC.

The CDR3 DNA sequence: TGTGCCAGTAGTATGGGGGGACAGGGGCTATTAGCTGGCTACACCTTC. Translation: CASSMGGQGLLAGYTF. The V gene is TRBV19, the J gene TRBJ1-2; 10 bases fit TRBD1. Per the germline V gene, CDR1 is LNHDA and CDR2 is SQIVND (reference sequence). CDR3 length: 16 amino acids. V trimming: 3 bases; J trimming: 7 bases; junction bases outside the gene matches: 11.

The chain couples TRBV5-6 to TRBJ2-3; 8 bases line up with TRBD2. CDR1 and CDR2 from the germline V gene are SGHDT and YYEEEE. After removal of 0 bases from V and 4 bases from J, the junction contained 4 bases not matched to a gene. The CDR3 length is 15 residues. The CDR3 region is CASSLAGGAADTQYF. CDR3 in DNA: TGTGCCAGCAGCTTGGCCGGGGGGGCAGCAGATACGCAGTATTTT.

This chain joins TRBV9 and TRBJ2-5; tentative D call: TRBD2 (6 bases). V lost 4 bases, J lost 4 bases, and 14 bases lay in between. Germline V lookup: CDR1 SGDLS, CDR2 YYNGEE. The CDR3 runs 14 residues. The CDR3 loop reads CASSLGRTTETQYF. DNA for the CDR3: TGTGCCAGCAGCCTGGGTAGGACTACAGAGACCCAGTACTTC.

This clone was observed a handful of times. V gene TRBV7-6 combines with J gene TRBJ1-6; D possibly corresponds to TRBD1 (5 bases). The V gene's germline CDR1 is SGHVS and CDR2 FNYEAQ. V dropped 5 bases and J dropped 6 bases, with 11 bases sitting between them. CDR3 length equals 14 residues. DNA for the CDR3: TGTGCCAGCAGCGACGGGACGGCTAATTCACCCCTCCACTTT. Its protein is CASSDGTANSPLHF.

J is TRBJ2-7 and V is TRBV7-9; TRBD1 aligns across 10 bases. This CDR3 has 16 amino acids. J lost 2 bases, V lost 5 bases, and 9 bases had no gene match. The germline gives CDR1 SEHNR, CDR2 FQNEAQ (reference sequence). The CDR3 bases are TGTGCCAGCAGCCGGCAGGGACAGGGGTCCCCCTACGAGCAGTACTTC. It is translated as CASSRQGQGSPYEQYF.

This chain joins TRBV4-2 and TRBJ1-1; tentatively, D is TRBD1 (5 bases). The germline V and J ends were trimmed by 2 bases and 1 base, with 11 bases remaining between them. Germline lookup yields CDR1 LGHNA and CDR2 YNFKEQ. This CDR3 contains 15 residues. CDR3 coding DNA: TGTGCCAGCAGCCAATATAGTCAGGGGAACACTGAAGCTTTCTTT. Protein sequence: CASSQYSQGNTEAFF.

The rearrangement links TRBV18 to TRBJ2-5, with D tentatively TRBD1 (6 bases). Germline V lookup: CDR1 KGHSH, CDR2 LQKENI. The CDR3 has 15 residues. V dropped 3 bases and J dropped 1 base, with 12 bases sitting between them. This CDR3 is CASSPLMTGQETQYF. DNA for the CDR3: TGTGCCAGCTCACCGCTCATGACAGGCCAAGAGACCCAGTACTTC.

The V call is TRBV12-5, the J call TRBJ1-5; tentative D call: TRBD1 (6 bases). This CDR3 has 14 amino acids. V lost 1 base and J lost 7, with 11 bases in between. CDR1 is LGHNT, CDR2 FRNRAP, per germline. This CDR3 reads CASGLEGEVQPQHF. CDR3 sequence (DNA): TGTGCTAGTGGTTTGGAGGGGGAGGTCCAGCCCCAGCATTTT.

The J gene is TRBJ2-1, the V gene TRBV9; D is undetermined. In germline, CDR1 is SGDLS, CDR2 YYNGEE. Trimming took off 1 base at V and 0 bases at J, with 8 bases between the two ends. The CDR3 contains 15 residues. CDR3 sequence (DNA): TGTGCCAGCAGCGTACCCCCGAGCTCCTACAATGAGCAGTTCTTC. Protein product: CASSVPPSSYNEQFF.

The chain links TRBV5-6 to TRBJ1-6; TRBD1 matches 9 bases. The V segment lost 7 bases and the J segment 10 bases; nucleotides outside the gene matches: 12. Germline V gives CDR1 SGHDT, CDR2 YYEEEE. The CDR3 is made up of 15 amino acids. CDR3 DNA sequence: TGTGCCAGCTTTCCCTCCGGGACAGGGCGGTCACCCCTCCACTTT. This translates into CASFPSGTGRSPLHF. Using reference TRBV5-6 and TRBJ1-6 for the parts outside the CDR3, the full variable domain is DAGVTQSPTHLIKTRGQQVTLRCSPKSGHDTVSWYQQALGQGPQFIFQYYEEEERQRGNFPDRFSGHQFPNYSSELNVNALLLGDSALYLCASFPSGTGRSPLHFGNGTRLTVT.

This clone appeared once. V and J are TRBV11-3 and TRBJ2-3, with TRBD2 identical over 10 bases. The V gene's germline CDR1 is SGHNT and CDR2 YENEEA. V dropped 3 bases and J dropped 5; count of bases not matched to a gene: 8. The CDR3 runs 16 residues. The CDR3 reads CASSFQSLAGEDTQYF. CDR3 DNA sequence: TGTGCCAGCAGCTTTCAGTCCCTAGCGGGGGAAGATACGCAGTATTTT.

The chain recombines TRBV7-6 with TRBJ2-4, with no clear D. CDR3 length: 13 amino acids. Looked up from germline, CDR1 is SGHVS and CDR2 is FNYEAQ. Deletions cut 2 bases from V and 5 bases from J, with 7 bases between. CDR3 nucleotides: TGTGCCAGCAGCTTAAATAGGGAAAACATTCAGTACTTC. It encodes CASSLNRENIQYF.

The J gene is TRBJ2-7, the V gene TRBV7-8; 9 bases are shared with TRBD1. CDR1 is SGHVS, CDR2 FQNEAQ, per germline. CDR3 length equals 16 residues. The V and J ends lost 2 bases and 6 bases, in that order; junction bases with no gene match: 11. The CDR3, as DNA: TGTGCCAGCAGCTTATCGGGACAGGGATACTCTGGCGAGCAGTACTTC. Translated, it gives CASSLSGQGYSGEQYF.

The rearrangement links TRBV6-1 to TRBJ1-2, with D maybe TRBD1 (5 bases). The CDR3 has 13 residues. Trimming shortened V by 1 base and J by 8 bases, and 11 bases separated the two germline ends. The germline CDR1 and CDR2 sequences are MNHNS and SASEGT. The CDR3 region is CASSEGAGSGYTF. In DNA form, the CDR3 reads TGTGCCAGCAGTGAAGGAGCAGGGAGCGGCTACACCTTC.